These T cell receptor beta chains were read from a single sample in a study of cytomegalovirus exposure and HLA in healthy donors. Using immunoSEQ multiplex PCR, the repertoire was profiled, and TCRdb retains in-frame clones only, with some absent. The table has more than 120,000 clones, 85% to 90% seen once. Sequencing was carried out using PBMCs. These TCRs come from a man aged 18 to 35 in good health and CMV-seropositive. CDR3s include the opening cysteine and the closing phenylalanine or tryptophan. The order of the fields is V gene, CDR3 protein.

V: TRBV4-1
CDR3: CASSQVGGGGNNEQFF

V: TRBV19
CDR3: CASSIVHSGANVLTF

V: TRBV18
CDR3: CASSYRVIMNTEAFF

V: TRBV6-4
CDR3: CASSDGTASTDTQYF

V: TRBV10-1
CDR3: CASSEFKRGNTEAFF

V: TRBV7-8
CDR3: CASSPTGPYEQYF

V: TRBV6-1
CDR3: CASSLSSEAFF

V: TRBV10-3
CDR3: CAISERREDDYGYTF

V: TRBV11-3
CDR3: CASSLSVGNTEAFF

V: TRBV29-1
CDR3: CSGQKRPGLARTGTQYF

V: TRBV6-6
CDR3: CASRNFFLYTF

V: TRBV27
CDR3: CASNNPYGYTF

V: TRBV27
CDR3: CASSLYLRGQGETQETQYF

V: TRBV9
CDR3: CASSVLGGRETQYF

V: TRBV5-1
CDR3: CASSLGASGSSYEQYF

V: TRBV29-1
CDR3: CSVVQGVHEQYF